Below, one T cell receptor beta chain is given with its context. No antigen is known for it. The data are from a study of shared clonotypes between healthy human individuals. CD45RO-negative CD8 cells positively selected for CCR7 made up the naive population, which excluded terminally differentiated effector memory CD45RA+ cells. Sequenced by immunoSEQ multiplex PCR; TCRdb stores in-frame clones only, minus some. The repertoire holds under 1 million clones, with 96% as singletons. Study-level points and caveats: The low donor count limited represented genetic and exposure-history diversity.

Germline CDR1 MDHEN, CDR2 SYDVKM. The CDR3 consists of 16 residues. The trim removed 4 bases at V and 1 base at J, leaving 8 bases unmatched. Sequencing was carried out using naive CD8+ T cells sorted from blood. The source of this sequence is a young man in good health. The chain uses TRBV28 and TRBJ2-7, with 9 bases identical to TRBD1. The CDR3 loop is CASSYTRTGVSYEQYF. In DNA, the CDR3 is TGTGCCAGCAGTTATACTAGGACAGGGGTATCCTACGAGCAGTACTTC.